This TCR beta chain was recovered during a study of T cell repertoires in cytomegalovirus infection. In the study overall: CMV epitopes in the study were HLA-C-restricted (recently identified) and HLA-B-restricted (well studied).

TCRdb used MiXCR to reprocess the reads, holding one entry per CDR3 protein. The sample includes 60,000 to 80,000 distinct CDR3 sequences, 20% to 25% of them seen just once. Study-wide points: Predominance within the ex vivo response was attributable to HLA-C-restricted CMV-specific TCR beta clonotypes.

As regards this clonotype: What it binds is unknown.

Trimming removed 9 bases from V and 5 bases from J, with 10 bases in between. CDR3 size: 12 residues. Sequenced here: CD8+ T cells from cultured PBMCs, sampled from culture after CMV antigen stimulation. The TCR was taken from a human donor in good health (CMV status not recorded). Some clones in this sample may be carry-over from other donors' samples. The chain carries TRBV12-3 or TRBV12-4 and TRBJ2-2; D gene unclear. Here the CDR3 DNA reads TGTGCCAGTATTGGTCGGACCGGGGAGCTGTTTTTT. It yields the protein CASIGRTGELFF.